Listed here is a single T cell receptor beta chain. The data stem from a study of blood T cell repertoires in COVID-19. The method was immunoSEQ multiplex PCR; TCRdb's version includes in-frame clones alone and lacks a portion of them. This sample has 35,000 to 55,000 clones; roughly 85% occur once, and the top ten carry roughly 13%. The receptor was derived from a woman in her sixties or seventies in a cohort sampled during active COVID-19. The sequencing sample was made of peripheral blood.

The CDR3 DNA is TGTGCCAGCAGTTACTCGGGCAGTGTAGTAACTGAAGCTTTCTTT. It yields the protein CASSYSGSVVTEAFF. The V and J genes are TRBV6-5 and TRBJ1-1; D not certain. With 0 bases removed from V and 5 bases from J, the gap between germline ends came to 13 bases. Germline CDR1 reads MNHEY; CDR2 reads SVGAGI. CDR3 size: 15 residues.